Listed here is a single T cell receptor (beta chain). Its antigen is still unknown. This sample was included in a study of OX40 agonist ivuxolimab in advanced cancers. Study details: Patients were dosed with the agonistic anti-OX40 (CD134) antibody ivuxolimab. Participants, roughly 80% male, averaged approximately 56 years of age, ranging from roughly 23 to 90. Partial responses occurred in Three dose-escalation patients, one with hepatocellular carcinoma and two with cutaneous melanoma.

The length of the CDR3 is 16 residues. Germline assignment: CDR1 MNHEY and CDR2 SMNVEV (reference sequence). J was trimmed by 0 bases and V by 6 bases; bases with no gene match: 7. Using immunoSEQ multiplex PCR, the repertoire was profiled, and TCRdb retains in-frame clones only, with some absent. The sample has around 50,000 clones, over 85% seen once. Broader study findings: Both blood CD4+ and CD8+ T cells showed clonal growth by week 6 at 0.1 to 3.0 mg/kg.

Here the sequenced sample was CD4+ or CD8+ T cells sorted from blood, taken in a trial of the OX40 agonist ivuxolimab. This receptor was identified in an adult with an advanced solid tumor such as melanoma, head and neck, liver or kidney cancer. The chain is built from TRBV27 and TRBJ2-1, with 8 bases matching TRBD1. CDR3 bases: TGTGCCAGCAGCGAACAGGGGGGCCTCTCCTACAATGAGCAGTTCTTC. Protein sequence: CASSEQGGLSYNEQFF.